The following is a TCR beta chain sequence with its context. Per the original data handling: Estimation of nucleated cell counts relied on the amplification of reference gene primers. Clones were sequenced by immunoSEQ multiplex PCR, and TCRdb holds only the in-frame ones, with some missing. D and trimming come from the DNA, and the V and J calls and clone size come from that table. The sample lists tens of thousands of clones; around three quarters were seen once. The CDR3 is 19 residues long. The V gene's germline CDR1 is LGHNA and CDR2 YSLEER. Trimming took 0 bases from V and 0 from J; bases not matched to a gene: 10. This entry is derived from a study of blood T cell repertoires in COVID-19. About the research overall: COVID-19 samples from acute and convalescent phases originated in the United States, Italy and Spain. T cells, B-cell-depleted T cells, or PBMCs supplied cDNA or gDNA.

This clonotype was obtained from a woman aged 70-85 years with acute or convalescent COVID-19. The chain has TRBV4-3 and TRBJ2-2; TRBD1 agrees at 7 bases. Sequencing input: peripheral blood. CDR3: CASSQEGGSQGANTGELFF. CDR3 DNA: TGCGCCAGCAGCCAAGAAGGGGGATCGCAGGGGGCGAACACCGGGGAGCTGTTTTTT.